A selection of T cell receptor beta chains follows, all from one sample in a study of cytomegalovirus exposure and HLA in healthy donors. TCRdb's copy holds only in-frame clones and misses some; the assay was immunoSEQ multiplex PCR. The sample has 200,000 to 250,000 clones, more than 75% seen once; the top ten hold 1.3%. The sequenced material came from PBMCs. These receptors all stem from a human donor in good health. CDR3s include the opening cysteine and the closing phenylalanine or tryptophan. The order of the fields is D gene, J gene, V gene, clone size, CDR3 protein, CDR3 DNA. The D gene is left open where the match is weak. The size entry is marked missing in some rows and otherwise reads once, few, many or a size class.

- TRBJ2-1 TRBV2 - CASSETGAYNEQFF TGTGCCAGCAGTGAAACTGGAGCCTACAATGAGCAGTTCTTC
TRBD2 TRBJ2-5 TRBV29-1 few CSVEGLAGGAKRSQYF TGCAGCGTTGAAGGACTAGCGGGAGGGGCCAAGAGGAGCCAGTACTTC
TRBD1 TRBJ1-1 TRBV15 - CATREEYRGDTEAFF TGTGCCACCAGAGAGGAGTACAGGGGTGACACTGAAGCTTTCTTT
- TRBJ1-3 TRBV7-8 once CASSLGGRGNTIYF TGTGCCAGCAGCTTAGGTGGCCGCGGAAACACCATATATTTT
TRBD1 TRBJ2-7 TRBV9 - CASSVGQGNYEQYF TGTGCCAGCAGCGTCGGACAGGGTAACTACGAGCAGTACTTC
TRBD2 TRBJ2-3 TRBV28 - CASSFKIASGPTDTQYF TGTGCCAGCAGTTTCAAGATAGCTAGCGGCCCCACAGATACGCAGTATTTT
- TRBJ2-5 TRBV19 - CASSINSGVQETQYF TGTGCCAGTAGTATCAATTCCGGGGTCCAAGAGACCCAGTACTTC
- TRBJ2-7 TRBV6-5 few CASSYSGRNHYEQYF TGTGCCAGCAGTTACTCGGGCAGGAACCACTACGAGCAGTACTTC
TRBD1 TRBJ2-1 TRBV5-5 - CASSQGQGYNEQFF TGTGCCAGCAGCCAGGGACAGGGCTACAATGAGCAGTTCTTC
- TRBJ1-1 TRBV4-3 - CASSQVRDREAFF TGCGCCAGCAGCCAAGTCAGGGATCGTGAAGCTTTCTTT
TRBD1 TRBJ2-3 TRBV27 - CASSQRQGGYTDTQYF TGTGCCAGCAGCCAACGACAGGGCGGGTACACAGATACGCAGTATTTT
- TRBJ1-2 TRBV4-2 - CASSQEETPGYTF TGTGCCAGCAGCCAAGAAGAGACACCTGGCTACACCTTC
TRBD1 TRBJ2-2 TRBV18 - CASSPPKLTGTTGELFF TGTGCCAGCTCACCGCCCAAGTTGACAGGGACCACCGGGGAGCTGTTTTTT
TRBD1 TRBJ2-5 TRBV29-1 many CSLGQGEETQYF TGCAGCCTCGGACAGGGAGAAGAGACCCAGTACTTC
- TRBJ1-1 TRBV7-2 - CASSLGLRGILNTEAFF TGTGCCAGCAGCTTAGGGCTACGGGGGATCCTAAACACTGAAGCTTTCTTT
TRBD1 TRBJ2-7 TRBV5-4 few CASSLPGQGGYEQYF TGTGCCAGCAGCTTGCCGGGACAGGGTGGTTACGAGCAGTACTTC
TRBD2 TRBJ2-7 TRBV2 - CASTLSGGSSYEQYF TGTGCCAGCACCCTTAGCGGGGGAAGCTCCTACGAGCAGTACTTC
TRBD2 TRBJ2-1 TRBV10-3 - CAISESAGVGNEQFF TGTGCCATCAGTGAGTCAGCGGGAGTGGGTAATGAGCAGTTCTTC
TRBD2 TRBJ2-5 TRBV9 - CASSVAGGPGGVETQYF TGTGCCAGCAGCGTAGCGGGGGGGCCGGGGGGAGTGGAGACCCAGTACTTC
- TRBJ1-5 TRBV28 - CASSYPGTQHF TGTGCCAGCAGTTACCCCGGGACCCAGCATTTT
TRBD1 TRBJ2-7 TRBV4-1 once CASSQKAGTGTPYEQYF TGCGCCAGCAGCCAAAAGGCCGGGACAGGGACCCCCTACGAGCAGTACTTC
- TRBJ2-3 TRBV29-1 - CSVELQSTDTQYF TGCAGCGTTGAATTGCAGAGCACAGATACGCAGTATTTT
TRBD2 TRBJ2-7 TRBV7-9 - CASRPRLAGGSYEQYF TGTGCCAGCAGACCGAGACTAGCGGGAGGTTCCTACGAGCAGTACTTC
- TRBJ2-1 TRBV4-2 few CASSQGGQLDNEQFF TGTGCCAGCAGCCAAGGTGGGCAGTTGGACAATGAGCAGTTCTTC
- TRBJ2-7 TRBV18 - CASSPRPLGEAHEQYF TGTGCCAGCTCACCACGGCCCCTCGGAGAGGCTCACGAGCAGTACTTC
- TRBJ2-6 TRBV7-9 - CASRPPGNSGANVLTF TGTGCCAGCAGGCCCCCAGGGAACTCTGGGGCCAACGTCCTGACTTTC
- TRBJ2-1 TRBV10-1 - CASSEEGSSYNEQFF TGCGCCAGCAGTGAGGAGGGTAGCTCCTACAATGAGCAGTTCTTC
TRBD2 TRBJ2-3 TRBV5-1 - CASSLPGLAGGRDTQYF TGCGCCAGCAGCTTGCCGGGACTAGCGGGAGGTCGGGATACGCAGTATTTT
TRBD1 TRBJ1-2 TRBV10-3 - CAIKGQGGNYGYTF TGTGCCATCAAGGGACAGGGGGGCAATTATGGCTACACCTTC
TRBD2 TRBJ2-7 TRBV4-2 - CASSQGGSRYEQYF TGTGCCAGCAGCCAAGGCGGGAGTAGATACGAGCAGTACTTC
- TRBJ1-1 TRBV21-1 - CASSKVTLEQADKVRVEAFF TGTGCCAGCAGCAAGGTGACTCTAGAACAGGCGGATAAAGTTAGGGTTGAAGCTTTCTTT
- TRBJ2-7 TRBV6-1 once CASSESRGTYEQYF TGTGCCAGCAGTGAATCGAGGGGGACCTACGAGCAGTACTTC
TRBD2 TRBJ2-5 TRBV5-4 - CASSSGVGQRGETQYF TGTGCCAGCAGCTCTGGAGTAGGTCAGCGGGGAGAGACCCAGTACTTC
- TRBJ2-3 TRBV7-3 - CASSLAGPTDTQYF TGTGCCAGCAGCTTAGCGGGGCCCACAGATACGCAGTATTTT
- TRBJ2-7 TRBV2 few CASSEWASYEQYF TGTGCCAGCAGTGAGTGGGCGTCCTACGAGCAGTACTTC
TRBD1 TRBJ1-5 TRBV2 - CASTWGTGDVQPQHF TGTGCCAGCACATGGGGGACAGGGGATGTTCAGCCCCAGCATTTT
- TRBJ2-3 TRBV6-5 - CASSSGTLRTDTQYF TGTGCCAGCAGTTCCGGGACACTACGCACAGATACGCAGTATTTT
TRBD2 TRBJ2-7 TRBV7-2 - CASSLGLALTYEQYF TGTGCCAGCAGCCTAGGACTAGCGTTAACCTACGAGCAGTACTTC
TRBD2 TRBJ2-3 TRBV2 - CASSYLPGLATDTQYF TGTGCCAGCAGCTACCTTCCGGGACTAGCGACAGATACGCAGTATTTT
- TRBJ1-2 TRBV4-1 - CASSQDAGPYGYTF TGCGCCAGCAGCCAAGACGCAGGGCCCTATGGCTACACCTTC
- TRBJ2-1 TRBV2 - CASSEERRAAYNEQFF TGTGCCAGCAGTGAGGAAAGGAGGGCTGCCTACAATGAGCAGTTCTTC
- TRBJ2-2 TRBV6-6 - CASKDTGPNTGELFF TGTGCCAGCAAAGATACAGGTCCAAACACCGGGGAGCTGTTTTTT
TRBD2 TRBJ2-1 TRBV7-6 - CASSPTPGGPALKQFF TGTGCCAGCAGCCCAACCCCGGGAGGGCCAGCTCTTAAGCAGTTCTTC
TRBD1 TRBJ2-3 TRBV11-3 - CASSKGQGSTDTQYF TGTGCCAGCAGCAAGGGACAGGGGAGCACAGATACGCAGTATTTT
- TRBJ2-2 TRBV7-9 - CASSLVRTGELFF TGTGCCAGCAGCTTAGTCCGCACCGGGGAGCTGTTTTTT
TRBD1 TRBJ1-3 TRBV5-1 once CASSDRAGNTIYF TGCGCCAGCAGCGACAGGGCTGGAAACACCATATATTTT
TRBD1 TRBJ2-5 TRBV9 - CASSPSFGTGVQETQYF TGTGCCAGCAGCCCCAGCTTTGGGACAGGGGTCCAAGAGACCCAGTACTTC
TRBD1 TRBJ1-1 TRBV6-5 few CASSYVGQGTEAFF TGTGCCAGCAGTTACGTGGGACAGGGGACTGAAGCTTTCTTT
- TRBJ1-2 TRBV7-2 - CASSPTTGFDGYTF TGTGCCAGCAGCCCAACGACAGGTTTCGATGGCTACACCTTC
- TRBJ2-7 TRBV5-4 - CASSLQGSYEQYF TGTGCCAGCAGCTTGCAGGGTTCCTACGAGCAGTACTTC
- TRBJ2-7 TRBV19 - CASQPRALGDEQYF TGTGCCAGCCAACCTAGGGCCCTAGGGGACGAGCAGTACTTC
TRBD1 TRBJ1-2 TRBV6-1 - CASSPTGSGYGYTF TGTGCCAGCAGTCCGACAGGGTCGGGCTATGGCTACACCTTC
- TRBJ1-2 TRBV6-5 - CASNGGSYGYTF TGTGCCAGCAACGGAGGGAGCTATGGCTACACCTTC
- TRBJ2-7 TRBV2 - CASSEGVVYEQYF TGTGCCAGCAGTGAAGGAGTGGTCTACGAGCAGTACTTC
TRBD1 TRBJ1-2 TRBV18 - CASSPDRENGYTF TGTGCCAGCTCACCGGACAGGGAGAATGGCTACACCTTC
- TRBJ2-7 TRBV5-4 - CASSQGGLRREQYF TGTGCCAGCAGTCAAGGAGGACTAAGGCGCGAGCAGTACTTC